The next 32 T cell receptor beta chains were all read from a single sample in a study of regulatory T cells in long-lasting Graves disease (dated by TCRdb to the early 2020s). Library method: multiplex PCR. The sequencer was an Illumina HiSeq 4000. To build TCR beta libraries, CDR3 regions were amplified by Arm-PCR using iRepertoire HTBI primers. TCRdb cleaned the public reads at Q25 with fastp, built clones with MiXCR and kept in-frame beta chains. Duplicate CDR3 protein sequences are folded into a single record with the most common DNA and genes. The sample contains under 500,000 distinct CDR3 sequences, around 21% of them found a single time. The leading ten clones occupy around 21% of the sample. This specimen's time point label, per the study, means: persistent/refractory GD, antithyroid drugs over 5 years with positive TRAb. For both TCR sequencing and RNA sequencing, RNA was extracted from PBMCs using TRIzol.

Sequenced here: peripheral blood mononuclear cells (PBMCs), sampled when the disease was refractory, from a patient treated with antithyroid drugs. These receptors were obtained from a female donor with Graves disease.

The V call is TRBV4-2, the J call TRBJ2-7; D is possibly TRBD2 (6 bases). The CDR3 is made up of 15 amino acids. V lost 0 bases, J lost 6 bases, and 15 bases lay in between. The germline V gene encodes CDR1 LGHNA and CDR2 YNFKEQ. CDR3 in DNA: TGTGCCAGCAGCCAAGATCCCGGGGGTCCCTGCGAGCAGTACTTC. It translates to CASSQDPGGPCEQYF.

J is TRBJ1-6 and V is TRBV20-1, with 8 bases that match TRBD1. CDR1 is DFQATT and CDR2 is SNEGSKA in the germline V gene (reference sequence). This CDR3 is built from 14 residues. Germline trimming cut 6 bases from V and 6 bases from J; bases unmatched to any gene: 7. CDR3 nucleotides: TGCAGTGCCGAGGACAGGGCCCCTAATTCACCCCTCCACTTT. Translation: CSAEDRAPNSPLHF.

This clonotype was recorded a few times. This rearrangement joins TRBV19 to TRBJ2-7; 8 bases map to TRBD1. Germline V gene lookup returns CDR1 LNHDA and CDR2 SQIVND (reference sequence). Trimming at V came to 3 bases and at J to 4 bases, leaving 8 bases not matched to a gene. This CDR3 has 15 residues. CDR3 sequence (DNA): TGTGCCAGTAGTATGGGCGGACAGGGCTATTACGAGCAGTACTTC. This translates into CASSMGGQGYYEQYF.

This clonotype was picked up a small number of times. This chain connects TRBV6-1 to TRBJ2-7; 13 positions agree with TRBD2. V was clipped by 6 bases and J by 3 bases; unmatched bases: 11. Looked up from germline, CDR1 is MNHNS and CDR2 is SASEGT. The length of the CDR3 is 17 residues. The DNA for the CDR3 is TGTGCCAGCAGCAAGCCGGGACTAGCGGGACGGCACTACGAGCAGTACTTC. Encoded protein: CASSKPGLAGRHYEQYF.

CDR3 in DNA: TGTGCCAGCAGCTTATGCGTCCCCCGGGGATACACTGAAGCTTTCTTT. It yields the protein CASSLCVPRGYTEAFF. This sequence joins TRBV7-6 and TRBJ1-1; the D is unclear. The length of the CDR3 is 16 residues. V shed 2 bases and J shed 3 bases, with 16 bases lying between them. Germline values: CDR1 SGHVS, CDR2 FNYEAQ.

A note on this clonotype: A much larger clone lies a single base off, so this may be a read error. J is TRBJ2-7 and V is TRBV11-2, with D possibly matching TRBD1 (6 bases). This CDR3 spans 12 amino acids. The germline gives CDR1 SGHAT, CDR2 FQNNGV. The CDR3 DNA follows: TGTGCCGGCAGCCGGACAGCGTACGAGCAGTACTTC. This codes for CAGSRTAYEQYF.

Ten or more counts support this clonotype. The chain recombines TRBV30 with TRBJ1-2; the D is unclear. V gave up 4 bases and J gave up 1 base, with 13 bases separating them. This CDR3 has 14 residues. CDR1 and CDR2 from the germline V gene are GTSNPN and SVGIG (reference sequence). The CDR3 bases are TGTGCCTGGACGCGGTTTCGGGATAACTATGGCTACACCTTC. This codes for CAWTRFRDNYGYTF.

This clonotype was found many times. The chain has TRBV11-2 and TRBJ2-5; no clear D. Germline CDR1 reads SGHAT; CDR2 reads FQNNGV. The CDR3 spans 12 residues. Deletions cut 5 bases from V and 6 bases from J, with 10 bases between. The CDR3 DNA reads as TGTGCCAGCAGCGTAAATATAAAGACCCAGTACTTC. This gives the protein CASSVNIKTQYF.

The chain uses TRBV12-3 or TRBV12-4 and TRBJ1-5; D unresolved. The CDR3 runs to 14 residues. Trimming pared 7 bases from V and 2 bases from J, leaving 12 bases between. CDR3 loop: CASNLSGGNQPQHF. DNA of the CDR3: TGTGCCAGCAACCTCTCCGGGGGCAATCAGCCCCAGCATTTT.

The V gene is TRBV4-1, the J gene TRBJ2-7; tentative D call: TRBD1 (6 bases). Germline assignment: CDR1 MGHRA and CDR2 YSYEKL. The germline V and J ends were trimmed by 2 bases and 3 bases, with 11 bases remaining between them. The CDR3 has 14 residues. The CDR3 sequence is CASSQLTQGYEQYF. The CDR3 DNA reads TGCGCCAGCAGCCAACTGACACAGGGCTACGAGCAGTACTTC.

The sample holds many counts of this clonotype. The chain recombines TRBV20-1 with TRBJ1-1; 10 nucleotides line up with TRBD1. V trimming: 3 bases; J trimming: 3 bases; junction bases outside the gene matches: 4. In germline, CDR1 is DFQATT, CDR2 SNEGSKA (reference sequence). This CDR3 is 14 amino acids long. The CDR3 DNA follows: TGCAGTGCTAGTGAAGGGACAGGGGACACTGAAGCTTTCTTT. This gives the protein CSASEGTGDTEAFF.

Here the CDR3 reads CASSVGLAGDGDTQYF. CDR3 nucleotides: TGTGCCAGCAGCGTGGGACTAGCGGGAGATGGAGATACGCAGTATTTT. The chain has TRBV9 and TRBJ2-3; TRBD2 matches 14 bases. Germline values: CDR1 SGDLS, CDR2 YYNGEE. CDR3 length equals 16 residues. The junction had 4 bases not matched to a gene; V was cut back by 2 bases and J by 5 bases.

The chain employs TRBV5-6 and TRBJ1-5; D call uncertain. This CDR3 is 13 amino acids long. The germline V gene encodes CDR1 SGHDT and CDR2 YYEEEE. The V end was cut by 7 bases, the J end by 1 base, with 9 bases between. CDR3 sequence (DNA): TGTGCCAGCCCCACAAAGAGCAATCAGCCCCAGCATTTT. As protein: CASPTKSNQPQHF.

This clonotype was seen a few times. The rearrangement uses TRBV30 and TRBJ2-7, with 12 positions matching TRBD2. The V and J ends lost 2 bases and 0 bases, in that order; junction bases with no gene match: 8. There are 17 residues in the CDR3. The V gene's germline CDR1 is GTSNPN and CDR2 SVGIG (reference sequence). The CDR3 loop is CAWSPSGTSGHSYEQYF. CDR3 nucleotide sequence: TGTGCCTGGAGTCCTTCCGGGACTAGCGGGCACTCCTACGAGCAGTACTTC.

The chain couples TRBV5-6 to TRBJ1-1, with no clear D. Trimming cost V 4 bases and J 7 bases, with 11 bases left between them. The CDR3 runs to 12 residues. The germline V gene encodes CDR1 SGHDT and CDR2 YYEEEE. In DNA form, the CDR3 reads TGTGCCAGCAGCCAACTCAAGAATGAAGCTTTCTTT. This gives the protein CASSQLKNEAFF.

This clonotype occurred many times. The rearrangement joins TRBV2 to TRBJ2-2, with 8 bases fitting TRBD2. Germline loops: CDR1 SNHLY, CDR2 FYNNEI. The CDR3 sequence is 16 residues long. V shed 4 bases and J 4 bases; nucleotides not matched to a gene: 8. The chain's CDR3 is CASSASREAGTGELFF. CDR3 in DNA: TGTGCCAGCAGTGCGTCGCGGGAGGCGGGCACCGGGGAGCTGTTTTTT.

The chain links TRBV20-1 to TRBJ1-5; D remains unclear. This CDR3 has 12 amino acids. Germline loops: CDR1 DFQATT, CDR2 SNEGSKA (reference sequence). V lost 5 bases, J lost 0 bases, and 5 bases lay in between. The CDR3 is CSAGNSNQPQHF. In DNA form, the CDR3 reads TGCAGTGCTGGTAATAGCAATCAGCCCCAGCATTTT.

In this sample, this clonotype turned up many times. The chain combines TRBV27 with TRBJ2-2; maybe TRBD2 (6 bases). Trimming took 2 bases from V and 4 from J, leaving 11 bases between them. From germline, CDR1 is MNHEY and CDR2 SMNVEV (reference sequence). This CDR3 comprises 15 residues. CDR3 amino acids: CASSLAGGPTGELFF. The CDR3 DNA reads TGTGCCAGCAGTTTAGCTGGAGGGCCCACCGGGGAGCTGTTTTTT.

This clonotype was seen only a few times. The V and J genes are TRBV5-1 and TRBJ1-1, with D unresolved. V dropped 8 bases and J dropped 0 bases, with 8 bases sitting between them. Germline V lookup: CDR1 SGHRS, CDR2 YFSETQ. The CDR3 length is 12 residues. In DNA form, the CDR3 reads TGCGCCAGAAACGATATGAACACTGAAGCTTTCTTT. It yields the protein CARNDMNTEAFF.

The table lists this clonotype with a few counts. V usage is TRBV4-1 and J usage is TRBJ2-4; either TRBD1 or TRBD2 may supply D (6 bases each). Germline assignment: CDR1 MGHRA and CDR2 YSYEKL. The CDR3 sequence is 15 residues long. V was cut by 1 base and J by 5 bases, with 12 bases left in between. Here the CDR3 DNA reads TGCGCCAGCAGCCAAGGGGGGGCGATGGAAAACATTCAGTACTTC. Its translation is CASSQGGAMENIQYF.

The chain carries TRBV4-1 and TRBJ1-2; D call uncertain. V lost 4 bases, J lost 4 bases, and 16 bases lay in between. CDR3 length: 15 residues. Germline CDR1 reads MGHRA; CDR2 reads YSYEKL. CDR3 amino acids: CASSPPSMGSYGYTF. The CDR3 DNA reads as TGCGCCAGCAGCCCCCCCTCCATGGGTAGCTATGGCTACACCTTC.

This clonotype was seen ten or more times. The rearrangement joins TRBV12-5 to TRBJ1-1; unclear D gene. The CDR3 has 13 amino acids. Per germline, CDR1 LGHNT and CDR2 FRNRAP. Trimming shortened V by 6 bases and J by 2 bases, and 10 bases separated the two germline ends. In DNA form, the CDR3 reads TGTGCTAGTGGGCCGCCGGGTAACACTGAAGCTTTCTTT. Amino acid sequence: CASGPPGNTEAFF.

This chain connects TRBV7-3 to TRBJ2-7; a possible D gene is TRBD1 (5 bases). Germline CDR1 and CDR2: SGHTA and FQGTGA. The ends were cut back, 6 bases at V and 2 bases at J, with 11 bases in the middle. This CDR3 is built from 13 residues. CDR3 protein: CASSHQGTYEQYF. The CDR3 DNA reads TGTGCCAGCAGTCACCAGGGCACCTACGAGCAGTACTTC.

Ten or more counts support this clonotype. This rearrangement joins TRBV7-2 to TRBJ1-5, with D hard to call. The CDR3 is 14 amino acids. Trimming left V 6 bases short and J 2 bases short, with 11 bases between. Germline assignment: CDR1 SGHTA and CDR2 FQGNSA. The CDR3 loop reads CASSFQEGNQPQHF. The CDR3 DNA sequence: TGTGCCAGCAGTTTTCAGGAAGGCAATCAGCCCCAGCATTTT.

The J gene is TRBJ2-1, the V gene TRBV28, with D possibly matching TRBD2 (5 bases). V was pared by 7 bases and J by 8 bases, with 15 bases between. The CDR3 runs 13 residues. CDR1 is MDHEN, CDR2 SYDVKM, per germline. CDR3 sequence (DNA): TGTGCCAGCACCGGCCGGAGGTTCGATGAGCAGTTCTTC. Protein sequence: CASTGRRFDEQFF. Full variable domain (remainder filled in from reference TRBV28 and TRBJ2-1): DVKVTQSSRYLVKRTGEKVFLECVQDMDHENMFWYRQDPGLGLRLIYFSYDVKMKEKGDIPEGYSVSREKKERFSLILESASTNQTSMYLCASTGRRFDEQFFGPGTRLTVL.

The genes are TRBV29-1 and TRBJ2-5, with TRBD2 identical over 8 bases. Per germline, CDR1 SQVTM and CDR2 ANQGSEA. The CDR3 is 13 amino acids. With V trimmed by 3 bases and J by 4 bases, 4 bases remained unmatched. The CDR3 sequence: CSVEVGGGETQYF. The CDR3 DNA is TGCAGCGTTGAGGTCGGGGGGGGAGAGACCCAGTACTTC.

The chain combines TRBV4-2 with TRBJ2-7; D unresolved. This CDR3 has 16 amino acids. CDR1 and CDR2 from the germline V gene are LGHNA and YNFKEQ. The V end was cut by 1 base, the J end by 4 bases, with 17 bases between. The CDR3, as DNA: TGTGCCAGCAGCCAAGCCCGGGCCCCAGACCTTTACGAGCAGTACTTC. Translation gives CASSQARAPDLYEQYF.

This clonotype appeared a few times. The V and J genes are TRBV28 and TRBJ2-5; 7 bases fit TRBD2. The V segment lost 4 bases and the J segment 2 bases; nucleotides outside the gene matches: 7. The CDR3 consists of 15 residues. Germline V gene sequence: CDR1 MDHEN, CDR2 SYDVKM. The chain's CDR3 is CASSYPSAGQETQYF. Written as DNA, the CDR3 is TGTGCCAGCAGTTACCCCTCAGCGGGGCAAGAGACCCAGTACTTC.

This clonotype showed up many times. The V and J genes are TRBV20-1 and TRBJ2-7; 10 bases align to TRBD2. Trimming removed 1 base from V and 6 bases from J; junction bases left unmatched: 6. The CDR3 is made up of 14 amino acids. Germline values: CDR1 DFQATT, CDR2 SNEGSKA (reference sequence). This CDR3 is CSARVASGSSEQYF. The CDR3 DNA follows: TGCAGTGCTAGAGTGGCTAGCGGGAGCTCCGAGCAGTACTTC.

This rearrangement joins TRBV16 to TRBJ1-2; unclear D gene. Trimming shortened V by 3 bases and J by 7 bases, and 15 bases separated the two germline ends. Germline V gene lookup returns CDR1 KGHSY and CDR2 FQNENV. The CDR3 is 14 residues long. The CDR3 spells CASSHTSGHTGYTF. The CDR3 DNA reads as TGTGCCAGCAGCCACACGAGCGGGCATACTGGCTACACCTTC. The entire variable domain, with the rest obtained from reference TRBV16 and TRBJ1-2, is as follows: GEEVAQTPKHLVRGEGQKAKLYCAPIKGHSYVFWYQQVLKNEFKFLISFQNENVFDETGMPKERFSAKCLPNSPCSLEIQATKLEDSAVYFCASSHTSGHTGYTFGSGTRLTVV.

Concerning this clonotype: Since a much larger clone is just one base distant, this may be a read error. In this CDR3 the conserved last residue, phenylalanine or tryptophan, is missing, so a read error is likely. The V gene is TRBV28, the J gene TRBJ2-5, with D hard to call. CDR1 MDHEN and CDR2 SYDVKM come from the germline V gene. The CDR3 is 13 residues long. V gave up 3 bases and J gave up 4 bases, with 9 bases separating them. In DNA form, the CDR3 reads TGTGCCAGCAGTTTGAATTATCCAGAGACCCAGTACTCC. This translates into CASSLNYPETQYS.

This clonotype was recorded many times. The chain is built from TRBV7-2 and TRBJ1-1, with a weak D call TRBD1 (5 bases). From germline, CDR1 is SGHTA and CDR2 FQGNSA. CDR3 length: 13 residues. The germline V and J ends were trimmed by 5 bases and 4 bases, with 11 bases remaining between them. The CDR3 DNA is TGTGCCAGCAGCGCGCAGGGTGGCACTGAAGCTTTCTTT. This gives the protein CASSAQGGTEAFF.